Described below is a single TCR beta chain sequence and its context. Its antigen is not identified. Profiled with immunoSEQ multiplex PCR; TCRdb holds only in-frame clones, not every one. The sample carries roughly 47,000 clones, 70% to 80% recorded once. The record originates from a study of PD-L1 blockade in urothelial cancer. Study details: Patients arrived having already received 0 to 3 prior chemotherapy regimens. Whole-study results and caveats: Where pretreatment blood TCR clonality fell below the median, better survival was predicted. Patients with durable benefit had greater blood expansion of tumor-associated TCR clones 3 weeks into treatment.

Germline CDR1 is SGHRS and CDR2 is YFSETQ. CDR3 size: 17 residues. J was trimmed by 1 base and V by 4 bases; bases with no gene match: 12. Time point meaning: pretreatment peripheral blood. This receptor was obtained from a man between 65 and 80 years old with urothelial cancer. V gene TRBV5-1 combines with J gene TRBJ1-1; TRBD1 aligns across 8 bases. This specimen was PBMCs, taken around atezolizumab (anti-PD-L1) treatment. The chain's CDR3 is CASSLGQGFFPNTEAFF. As DNA, the CDR3 is TGCGCCAGCAGCCTCGGACAGGGTTTTTTTCCGAACACTGAAGCTTTCTTT.